Below are 11 T cell receptor beta chains sequenced from a single sample in a study of cytomegalovirus exposure and HLA in healthy donors. Data came from immunoSEQ multiplex PCR; TCRdb stores just in-frame clones and leaves some out. Of roughly 150,000 clones in the sample, roughly 91% were seen once. Sequences were obtained from PBMCs. These receptors were collected from a woman aged 18 to 35 in good health and CMV-seropositive.

V and J are TRBV29-1 and TRBJ2-5; TRBD1 is a possible D gene (6 bases). CDR3 size: 14 residues. Between the trimmed V and J ends, which lost 6 bases and 1 base, there was a span of 15 bases. Germline-derived CDR1 and CDR2 are SQVTM and ANQGSEA. For the CDR3, the DNA is TGCAGCGTCCTACAACAGGGAAGCCAAGAGACCCAGTACTTC. The encoded protein is CSVLQQGSQETQYF.

This clone has only a few counts. The CDR3, as DNA: TGTGCCAGCAGTTGGGAGACAGGGGGTATTAACTATGGCTACACCTTC. It encodes CASSWETGGINYGYTF. The chain joins TRBV28 to TRBJ1-2, with 9 bases identical to TRBD1. The CDR3 is 16 amino acids. Unmatched junction bases numbered 7, after V lost 4 bases and J lost 1 base. Germline assignment: CDR1 MDHEN and CDR2 SYDVKM.

This chain joins TRBV4-2 and TRBJ1-1, with D possibly matching TRBD1 (6 bases). The CDR3 consists of 14 residues. V dropped 4 bases and J dropped 1 base, with 10 bases sitting between them. Germline values: CDR1 LGHNA, CDR2 YNFKEQ. The chain's CDR3 is CASSPGHSNTEAFF. In DNA, the CDR3 is TGTGCCAGCAGCCCGGGACACTCGAACACTGAAGCTTTCTTT.

The gene calls are TRBV5-8 and TRBJ2-5; possible D gene TRBD2, 5 bases. V was trimmed by 4 bases and J by 5 bases, leaving 24 bases between them. The CDR3 covers 17 residues. Germline V gene sequence: CDR1 SGHTS, CDR2 YDEGEE. The CDR3 loop reads CASSPVGGLRRGETQYF. The CDR3 DNA sequence: TGTGCCAGCAGCCCTGTGGGTGGACTCCGGAGAGGGGAGACCCAGTACTTC.

The chain couples TRBV18 to TRBJ2-7, with 9 bases that match TRBD2. The length of the CDR3 is 18 residues. The ends lost 6 bases at V and 5 bases at J; junction bases unmatched: 20. Per the germline V gene, CDR1 is KGHSH and CDR2 is LQKENI. The CDR3 sequence: CASSPLRELAGRKDEQYF. CDR3 in DNA: TGTGCCAGCTCGCCATTGCGGGAACTAGCGGGTCGCAAGGACGAGCAGTACTTC.

The V and J genes are TRBV30 and TRBJ1-5; 10 nucleotides agree with TRBD1. The germline CDR1 and CDR2 sequences are GTSNPN and SVGIG (reference sequence). The CDR3 spans 14 residues. Trimming removed 0 bases from V and 7 bases from J; junction bases left unmatched: 3. Written as DNA, the CDR3 is TGTGCCTGGAGTGTACGACAGGGGGCCCAGCCCCAGCATTTT. Protein product: CAWSVRQGAQPQHF.

DNA of the CDR3: TGTGCCAGCAGTTACACTTCCAGGGTGCCTAATGAAAAACTGTTTTTT. It is translated as CASSYTSRVPNEKLFF. The J gene is TRBJ1-4, the V gene TRBV6-5; D is perhaps TRBD1 (5 bases). CDR1 and CDR2 from the germline V gene are MNHEY and SVGAGI. V shed 2 bases and J shed 3 bases, with 13 bases lying between them. This CDR3 region has 16 residues.

Here the CDR3 reads CASSPRQDRTDTQYF. DNA for the CDR3: TGCGCCAGCAGCCCACGACAGGATCGCACAGATACGCAGTATTTT. V usage is TRBV5-1 and J usage is TRBJ2-3; tentative D call: TRBD1 (6 bases). Trimming took off 4 bases at V and 1 base at J, with 13 bases between the two ends. Germline assignment: CDR1 SGHRS and CDR2 YFSETQ. The CDR3 runs 15 residues.

This clone was counted once. The chain employs TRBV7-9 and TRBJ2-3; TRBD2 matches at 9 bases. The junction had 20 bases not matched to a gene; V was cut back by 6 bases and J by 4 bases. This CDR3 has 19 amino acids. Germline CDR1 reads SEHNR; CDR2 reads FQNEAQ (reference sequence). The CDR3 DNA sequence: TGTGCCAGCAGTTGGACTAGCGAGCCGATCCAAACCCCCCCAGATACGCAGTATTTT. Translated: CASSWTSEPIQTPPDTQYF.

J is TRBJ2-5 and V is TRBV2; D may be TRBD2 (5 bases). CDR3 length: 14 amino acids. Germline loops: CDR1 SNHLY, CDR2 FYNNEI. V gave up 8 bases and J gave up 2 bases, with 15 bases separating them. The CDR3 protein is CASLDLGSQETQYF. The CDR3 DNA sequence: TGTGCCAGCCTGGACTTGGGGTCACAAGAGACCCAGTACTTC.

The V call is TRBV12-5, the J call TRBJ2-1; tentative D call: TRBD2 (6 bases). Germline V gene data show CDR1 as LGHNT and CDR2 as FRNRAP. Between the trimmed V and J ends, which lost 2 bases and 6 bases, there was a span of 14 bases. The length of the CDR3 is 15 residues. This CDR3 is CASGLTRLVSNEQFF. The CDR3 DNA reads as TGTGCTAGTGGTTTGACCCGACTAGTGAGCAATGAGCAGTTCTTC. Based on the CDR3 plus reference TRBV12-5 and TRBJ2-1, the full variable domain is DARVTQTPRHKVTEMGQEVTMRCQPILGHNTVFWYRQTMMQGLELLAYFRNRAPLDDSGMPKDRFSAEMPDATLATLKIQPSEPRDSAVYFCASGLTRLVSNEQFFGPGTRLTVL.